The 25 T cell receptor beta chains listed next were all sequenced from one sample in a study of CD8 T cells in Susac syndrome. The RNA input was 0.5 to 1 ug, and it was reverse transcribed with random hexamers. TCRdb re-derived calls from the immunoSEQ multiplex PCR reads in MiXCR, one entry per CDR3 protein. Of more than 200,000 distinct CDR3 sequences listed, about 94% are singletons. Input material: CD4+ T cells from PBMCs. Receptors were obtained from a human donor with multiple sclerosis.

J is TRBJ1-4 and V is TRBV4-1; D is unresolved. The CDR3 is 14 residues long. Germline CDR1 MGHRA, CDR2 YSYEKL. V lost 2 bases and J 1 base, leaving 5 bases between the germline ends. The CDR3 reads CASSQSLTNEKLFF. CDR3 DNA: TGCGCCAGCAGCCAAAGTCTAACTAATGAAAAACTGTTTTTT.

The chain uses TRBV27 and TRBJ1-1; 7 bases align to TRBD1. There are 15 residues in the CDR3. V gave up 9 bases and J gave up 6 bases; unmatched junction bases: 16. Germline-derived CDR1 and CDR2 are MNHEY and SMNVEV (reference sequence). The CDR3 region is CASRLKGQSPSEAFF. CDR3 DNA sequence: TGTGCCAGTCGACTTAAGGGACAGTCTCCTTCTGAAGCTTTCTTT.

The chain employs TRBV4-1 and TRBJ2-5; no clear D. The CDR3 loop spans 13 amino acids. Trimming took 2 bases from V and 5 from J, leaving 9 bases between them. Per the germline V gene, CDR1 is MGHRA and CDR2 is YSYEKL. DNA of the CDR3: TGCGCCAGCAGCCAATTTGGGCGGGAGACCCAGTACTTC. This encodes CASSQFGRETQYF.

The rearrangement uses TRBV5-1 and TRBJ2-5, with 9 bases matching TRBD1. The CDR3 totals 17 residues. V shed 6 bases, J shed 4 bases, and the junction held 16 bases outside the gene matches. Germline values: CDR1 SGHRS, CDR2 YFSETQ. CDR3 in amino acids: CASTPTGGMLVGETQYF. The CDR3 DNA is TGCGCCAGCACGCCCACAGGGGGCATGTTGGTCGGAGAGACCCAGTACTTC. Combining the CDR3 with reference TRBV5-1 and TRBJ2-5 gives the whole variable domain KAGVTQTPRYLIKTRGQQVTLSCSPISGHRSVSWYQQTPGQGLQFLFEYFSETQRNKGNFPGRFSGRQFSNSRSEMNVSTLELGDSALYLCASTPTGGMLVGETQYFGPGTRLLVL.

The chain recombines TRBV20-1 with TRBJ1-5; no definite D call. The V gene lost 6 bases and the J gene lost 0 bases, with 12 bases spanning the gap. Looked up from germline, CDR1 is DFQATT and CDR2 is SNEGSKA (reference sequence). The CDR3 consists of 14 residues. CDR3 amino acids: CSASWTDSNQPQHF. The CDR3 DNA follows: TGCAGTGCCTCATGGACGGATAGCAATCAGCCCCAGCATTTT.

V usage is TRBV5-1 and J usage is TRBJ2-7, with 9 nucleotides matching TRBD1. CDR1 is SGHRS and CDR2 is YFSETQ in the germline V gene. This CDR3 is built from 15 residues. V was pared by 2 bases and J by 6 bases, with 9 bases of the junction left unmatched. The CDR3 bases are TGCGCCAGCAGCTTCCACCCGGGACAGGGAATCGAGCAGTACTTC. Amino acid sequence: CASSFHPGQGIEQYF. Filled out from reference TRBV5-1 and TRBJ2-7, the complete variable domain reads KAGVTQTPRYLIKTRGQQVTLSCSPISGHRSVSWYQQTPGQGLQFLFEYFSETQRNKGNFPGRFSGRQFSNSRSEMNVSTLELGDSALYLCASSFHPGQGIEQYFGPGTRLTVT.

J is TRBJ1-2 and V is TRBV23-1; D remains unclear. TRBV23-1 is filed as an ORF, its function uncertain. This CDR3 has 15 amino acids. Trimming stripped 3 bases from V and 4 bases from J, with 15 bases between. The DNA of the CDR3 is TGCGCCAGCAGTCACCGGACGGAGGCCGCCTATGGCTACACCTTC. Its protein is CASSHRTEAAYGYTF.

The CDR3 loop reads CASSQSREFYEQYV. In DNA, the CDR3 is TGCGCCAGCAGTCAGTCGAGAGAATTTTACGAGCAGTACGTC. The chain couples TRBV23-1 to TRBJ2-7; D gene ambiguous. TRBV23-1 is an open reading frame whose function is uncertain. The CDR3 runs to 14 residues. V lost 3 bases and J 4 bases, leaving 13 bases between the germline ends.

The J gene is TRBJ1-1, the V gene TRBV30, with TRBD1 matching 7 bases. Trimming at V came to 8 bases and at J to 2 bases, leaving 17 bases not matched to a gene. The CDR3 loop spans 16 amino acids. CDR1 and CDR2 from the germline V gene are GTSNPN and SVGIG (reference sequence). The CDR3 sequence: CAQQQHGLGGNTEAFF. The CDR3 region has the DNA TGTGCCCAACAACAACATGGTCTAGGGGGCAACACTGAAGCTTTCTTT.

V is TRBV4-1 and J is TRBJ1-1; no firm D call. Germline CDR1 MGHRA, CDR2 YSYEKL. Trimming removed 4 bases at V and 3 bases at J, with 9 bases between. The CDR3 runs 13 residues. The CDR3 spells CASSPRQDTEAFF. The DNA of the CDR3 is TGCGCCAGCAGCCCTCGACAAGACACTGAAGCTTTCTTT.

This clonotype was seen a few times. The CDR3 DNA follows: TGTGCCAGCTCCCCCCGACAGGGGGCAAACACCGGGGAGCTGTTTTTT. This sequence encodes CASSPRQGANTGELFF. The gene calls are TRBV27 and TRBJ2-2; 10 bases are shared with TRBD1. V lost 8 bases to trimming and J lost 2 bases; unmatched junction nucleotides: 8. The CDR3 is 16 amino acids. CDR1 is MNHEY and CDR2 is SMNVEV in the germline V gene (reference sequence).

This rearrangement joins TRBV7-3 to TRBJ1-1; D may be TRBD1 (5 bases). The length of the CDR3 is 16 residues. The ends were cut back, 3 bases at V and 1 base at J, with 15 bases in the middle. Looked up from germline, CDR1 is SGHTA and CDR2 is FQGTGA. The CDR3 region is CASSFSPLGANTEAFF. In nucleotides, the CDR3 is TGTGCCAGCAGCTTTTCCCCCCTAGGGGCGAACACTGAAGCTTTCTTT.

The chain is built from TRBV18 and TRBJ1-1, with TRBD1 matching 8 bases. CDR1 and CDR2 (germline): KGHSH, LQKENI. V gave up 3 bases and J gave up 5 bases; unmatched junction bases: 2. The CDR3 is made up of 13 amino acids. CDR3 protein: CASSPTGETEAFF. Written as DNA, the CDR3 is TGTGCCAGCTCACCGACAGGGGAGACTGAAGCTTTCTTT.

This chain connects TRBV6-1 to TRBJ1-1, with no clear D. CDR1 MNHNS and CDR2 SASEGT come from the germline V gene. V gave up 3 bases and J gave up 0 bases, with 8 bases separating them. This CDR3 is built from 14 residues. CDR3 in DNA: TGTGCCAGCAGTGAGACGGGGATGAACACTGAAGCTTTCTTT. This translates into CASSETGMNTEAFF.

Only one count was recorded for this clonotype. This sequence joins TRBV21-1 and TRBJ2-3; TRBD2 is the table's D call and was not checked against the DNA. TRBV21-1 is labeled a pseudogene. This CDR3 region has 15 residues. The CDR3 sequence is CASSKVERAGDTQYF. CDR3 nucleotides: TGTGCCAGCAGCAAAGTCGAGAGGGCCGGAGATACGCAGTATTTT.

This sequence joins TRBV24-1 and TRBJ2-3, with TRBD1 matching 8 bases. The J segment lost 0 bases and the V segment lost 12 bases, leaving 4 bases of the junction unmatched. This CDR3 is built from 13 residues. Germline lookup yields CDR1 KGHDR and CDR2 SFDVKD. CDR3 DNA: TGTGCCGGACAGGGTGGCAGCACAGATACGCAGTATTTT. Its protein product is CAGQGGSTDTQYF.

The chain combines TRBV20-1 with TRBJ2-5; D gene ambiguous. There are 13 residues in the CDR3. Germline lookup yields CDR1 DFQATT and CDR2 SNEGSKA (reference sequence). CDR3 region: CSADPPDQETQYF. In nucleotides, the CDR3 is TGCAGCGCTGACCCACCCGACCAAGAGACCCAGTACTTC.

Here the CDR3 reads CASSHRDAPAQETQYF. The CDR3 DNA sequence: TGCGCCAGCAGCCACCGGGACGCCCCTGCTCAAGAGACCCAGTACTTC. This chain links TRBV5-1 with TRBJ2-5; the D call may be TRBD1 or TRBD2 (5 bases each). Trimming shortened V by 4 bases and J by 2 bases, and 18 bases separated the two germline ends. This CDR3 has 16 amino acids. The germline V gene encodes CDR1 SGHRS and CDR2 YFSETQ.

This clonotype has more than one count but fewer than ten. V gene TRBV6-1 combines with J gene TRBJ2-3; D is ambiguous. This CDR3 has 13 residues. Trimming left V 2 bases short and J 2 bases short, with 5 bases between. Germline V CDR1 and CDR2: MNHNS, SASEGT. The CDR3, as DNA: TGTGCCAGCAGTGAAAGGATCACAGATACGCAGTATTTT. It specifies CASSERITDTQYF.

The rearrangement joins TRBV29-1 to TRBJ2-2, with D possibly called TRBD1 or TRBD2 (6 bases each). Trimming shortened V by 7 bases and J by 6 bases, and 12 bases separated the two germline ends. The V gene's germline CDR1 is SQVTM and CDR2 ANQGSEA. This CDR3 has 12 residues. As DNA, the CDR3 is TGCAGCGCCGGTGGGGGGCCCGGGGAGCTGTTTTTT. Its protein is CSAGGGPGELFF.

V gene TRBV5-4 combines with J gene TRBJ2-2; TRBD1 matches at 8 bases. Germline trimming cut 4 bases from V and 5 bases from J; bases unmatched to any gene: 7. The germline CDR1 and CDR2 sequences are SGHNT and YYREEE (reference sequence). The CDR3 sequence is 15 residues long. CDR3 loop: CASSIGQGGTGELFF. CDR3 bases: TGTGCCAGCAGCATCGGACAGGGTGGGACCGGGGAGCTGTTTTTT. The full variable domain, completed using reference TRBV5-4 and TRBJ2-2, is ETGVTQSPTHLIKTRGQQVTLRCSSQSGHNTVSWYQQALGQGPQFIFQYYREEENGRGNFPPRFSGLQFPNYSSELNVNALELDDSALYLCASSIGQGGTGELFFGEGSRLTVL.

The chain employs TRBV20-1 and TRBJ1-5; 9 bases agree with TRBD1. Germline V gives CDR1 DFQATT, CDR2 SNEGSKA (reference sequence). This CDR3 spans 14 amino acids. The V segment lost 4 bases and the J segment 8 bases; nucleotides outside the gene matches: 9. The CDR3 region has the DNA TGCAGTGCTATGGGACAGGGATTTGGAGAGCCCCAGCATTTT. Residues: CSAMGQGFGEPQHF.

The chain combines TRBV5-1 with TRBJ2-3; 8 bases are a match to TRBD1. The CDR3 is 16 residues long. CDR1 SGHRS and CDR2 YFSETQ come from the germline V gene. V was clipped by 4 bases and J by 2 bases; unmatched bases: 9. CDR3 sequence reads: CASSRYGTGDTDTQYF. CDR3 DNA sequence: TGCGCCAGCAGCCGATACGGGACAGGAGACACAGATACGCAGTATTTT.

This chain connects TRBV11-2 to TRBJ2-2; 9 positions match TRBD1. CDR1 and CDR2 from the germline V gene are SGHAT and FQNNGV. This CDR3 spans 15 amino acids. Losses at the gene ends were 4 bases for V and 6 bases for J; bases not matched to a gene: 6. The CDR3 here is CASSYPQGAPGELFF. CDR3 nucleotides: TGTGCCAGCAGCTACCCACAGGGGGCCCCCGGGGAGCTGTTTTTT.

CDR3 sequence: CATRPGGSGRFGELFF. The CDR3 DNA sequence: TGCGCCACCCGCCCCGGAGGGAGCGGGAGATTCGGGGAGCTGTTTTTT. The V call is TRBV5-1, the J call TRBJ2-2; 8 bases match TRBD2. Germline CDR1 reads SGHRS; CDR2 reads YFSETQ. V lost 9 bases to trimming and J lost 7 bases; unmatched junction nucleotides: 17. This CDR3 spans 16 amino acids. Looking up the rest from reference TRBV5-1 and TRBJ2-2 gives the full variable domain: KAGVTQTPRYLIKTRGQQVTLSCSPISGHRSVSWYQQTPGQGLQFLFEYFSETQRNKGNFPGRFSGRQFSNSRSEMNVSTLELGDSALYLCATRPGGSGRFGELFFGEGSRLTVL.